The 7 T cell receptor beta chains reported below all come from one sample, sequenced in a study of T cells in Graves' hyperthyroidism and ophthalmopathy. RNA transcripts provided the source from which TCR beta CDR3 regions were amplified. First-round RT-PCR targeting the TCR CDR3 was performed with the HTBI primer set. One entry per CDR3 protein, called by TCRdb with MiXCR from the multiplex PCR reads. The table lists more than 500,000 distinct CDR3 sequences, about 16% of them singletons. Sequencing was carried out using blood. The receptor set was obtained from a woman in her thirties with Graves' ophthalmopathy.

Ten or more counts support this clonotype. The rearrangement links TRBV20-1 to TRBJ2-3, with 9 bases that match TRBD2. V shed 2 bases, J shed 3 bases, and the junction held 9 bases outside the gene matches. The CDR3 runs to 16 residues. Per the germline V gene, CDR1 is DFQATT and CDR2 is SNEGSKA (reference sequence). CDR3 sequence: CSARPSGARGTDTQYF. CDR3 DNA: TGCAGTGCTAGACCTAGCGGGGCACGAGGTACAGATACGCAGTATTTT.

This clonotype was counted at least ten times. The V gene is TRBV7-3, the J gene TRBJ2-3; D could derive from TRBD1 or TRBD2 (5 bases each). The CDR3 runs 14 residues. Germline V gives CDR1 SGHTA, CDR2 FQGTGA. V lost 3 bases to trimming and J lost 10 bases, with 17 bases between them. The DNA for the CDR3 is TGTGCCAGCAGCTTTAGGCAGGGAGAAGGGGCGCAGTATTTT. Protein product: CASSFRQGEGAQYF.

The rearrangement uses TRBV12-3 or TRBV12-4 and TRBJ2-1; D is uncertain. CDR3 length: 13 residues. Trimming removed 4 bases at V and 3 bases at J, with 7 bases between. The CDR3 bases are TGTGCCAGCAGTTGGGAAATCTACAATGAGCAGTTCTTC. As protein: CASSWEIYNEQFF.

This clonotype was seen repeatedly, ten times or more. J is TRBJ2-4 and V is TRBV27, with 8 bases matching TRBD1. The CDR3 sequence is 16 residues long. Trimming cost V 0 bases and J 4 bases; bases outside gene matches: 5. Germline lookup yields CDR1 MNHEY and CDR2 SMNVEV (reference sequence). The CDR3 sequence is CASSLSPRTGKNIQYF. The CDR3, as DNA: TGTGCCAGCAGTTTATCTCCTCGGACAGGGAAAAACATTCAGTACTTC.

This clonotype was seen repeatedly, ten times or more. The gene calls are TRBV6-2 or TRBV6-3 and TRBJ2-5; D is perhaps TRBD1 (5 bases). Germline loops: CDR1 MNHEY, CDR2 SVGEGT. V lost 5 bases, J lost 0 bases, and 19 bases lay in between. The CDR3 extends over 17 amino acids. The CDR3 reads CASSRRTDTPYQETQYF. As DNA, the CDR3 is TGTGCCAGCAGTCGACGGACGGACACACCGTACCAAGAGACCCAGTACTTC.

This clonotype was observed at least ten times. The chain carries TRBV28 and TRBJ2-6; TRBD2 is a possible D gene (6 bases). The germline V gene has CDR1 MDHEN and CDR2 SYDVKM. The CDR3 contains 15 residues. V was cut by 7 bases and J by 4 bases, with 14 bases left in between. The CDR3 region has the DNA TGTGCCAGCACCTTCGGCGGGGTAGGGGCCAACGTCCTGACTTTC. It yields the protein CASTFGGVGANVLTF.

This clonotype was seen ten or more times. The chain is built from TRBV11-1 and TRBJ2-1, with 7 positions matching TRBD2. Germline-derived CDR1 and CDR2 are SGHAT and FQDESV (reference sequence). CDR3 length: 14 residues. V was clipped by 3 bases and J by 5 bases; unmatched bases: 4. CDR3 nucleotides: TGTGCCAGCAGCTTGGGCGGGACTAACAATGAGCAGTTCTTC. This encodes CASSLGGTNNEQFF.